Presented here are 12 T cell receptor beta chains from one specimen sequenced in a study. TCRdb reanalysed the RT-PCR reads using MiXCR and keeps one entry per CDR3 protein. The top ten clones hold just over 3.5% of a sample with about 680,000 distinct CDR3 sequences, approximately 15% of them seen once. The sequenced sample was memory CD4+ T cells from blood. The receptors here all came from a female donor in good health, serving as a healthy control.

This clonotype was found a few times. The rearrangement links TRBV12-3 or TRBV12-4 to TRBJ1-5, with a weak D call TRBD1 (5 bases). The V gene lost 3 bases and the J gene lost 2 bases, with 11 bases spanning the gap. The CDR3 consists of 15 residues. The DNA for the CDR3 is TGTGCCAGCAGTTTCGTCGGGGGGGGCAATCAGCCCCAGCATTTT. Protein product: CASSFVGGGNQPQHF.

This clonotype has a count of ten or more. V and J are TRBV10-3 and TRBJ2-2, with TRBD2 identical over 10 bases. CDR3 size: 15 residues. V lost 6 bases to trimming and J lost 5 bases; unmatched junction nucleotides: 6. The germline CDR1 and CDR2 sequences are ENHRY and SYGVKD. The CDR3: CAISVAGGGTGELFF. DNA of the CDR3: TGTGCCATCAGCGTAGCGGGAGGCGGGACCGGGGAGCTGTTTTTT.

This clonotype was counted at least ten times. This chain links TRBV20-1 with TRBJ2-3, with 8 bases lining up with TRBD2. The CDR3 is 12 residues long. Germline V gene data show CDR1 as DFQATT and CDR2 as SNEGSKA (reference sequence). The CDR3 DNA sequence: TGCAGCCCCGGGGGGGGCACAGATACGCAGTATTTT. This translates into CSPGGGTDTQYF.

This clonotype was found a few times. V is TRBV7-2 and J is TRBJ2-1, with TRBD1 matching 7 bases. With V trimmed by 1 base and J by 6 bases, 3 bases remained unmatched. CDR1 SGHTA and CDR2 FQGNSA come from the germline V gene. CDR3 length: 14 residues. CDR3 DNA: TGTGCCAGCAGCTTAGGTTACAGGGGCAATGAGCAGTTCTTC. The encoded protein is CASSLGYRGNEQFF.

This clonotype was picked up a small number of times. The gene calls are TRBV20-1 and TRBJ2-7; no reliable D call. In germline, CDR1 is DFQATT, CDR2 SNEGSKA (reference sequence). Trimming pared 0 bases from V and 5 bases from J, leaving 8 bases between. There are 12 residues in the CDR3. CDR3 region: CSARDLPHEQYF. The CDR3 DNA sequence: TGCAGTGCTAGAGATTTACCCCACGAGCAGTACTTC.

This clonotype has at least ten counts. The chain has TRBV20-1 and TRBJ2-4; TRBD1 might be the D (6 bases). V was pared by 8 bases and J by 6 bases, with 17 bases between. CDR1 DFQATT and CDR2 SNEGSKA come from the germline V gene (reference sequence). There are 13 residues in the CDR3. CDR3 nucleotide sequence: TGCAGTATAGCAGGGGTGGGCCTAAACATTCAGTACTTC. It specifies CSIAGVGLNIQYF.

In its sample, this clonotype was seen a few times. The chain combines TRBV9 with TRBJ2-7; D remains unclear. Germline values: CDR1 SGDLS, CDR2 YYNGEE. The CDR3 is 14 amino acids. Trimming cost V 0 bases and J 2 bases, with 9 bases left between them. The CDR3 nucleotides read TGTGCCAGCAGCGTAGTCTCCCCGCCCTACGAGCAGTACTTC. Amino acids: CASSVVSPPYEQYF. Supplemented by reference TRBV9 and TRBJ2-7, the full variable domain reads DSGVTQTPKHLITATGQRVTLRCSPRSGDLSVYWYQQSLDQGLQFLIQYYNGEERAKGNILERFSAQQFPDLHSELNLSSLELGDSALYFCASSVVSPPYEQYFGPGTRLTVT.

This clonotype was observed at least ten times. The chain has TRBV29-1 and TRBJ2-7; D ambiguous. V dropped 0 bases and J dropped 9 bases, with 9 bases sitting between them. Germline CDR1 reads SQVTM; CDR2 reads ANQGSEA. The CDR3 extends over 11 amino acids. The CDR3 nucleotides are TGCAGCGTTGAAGATTTAAACGGGCAGTACTTC. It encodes CSVEDLNGQYF.

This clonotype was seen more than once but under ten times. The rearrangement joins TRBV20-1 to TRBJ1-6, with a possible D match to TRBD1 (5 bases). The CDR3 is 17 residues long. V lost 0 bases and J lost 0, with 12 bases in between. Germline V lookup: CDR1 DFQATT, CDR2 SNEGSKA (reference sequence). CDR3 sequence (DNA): TGCAGTGCTAGAGATCGTCAGGGCTTCTCCTATAATTCACCCCTCCACTTT. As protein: CSARDRQGFSYNSPLHF.

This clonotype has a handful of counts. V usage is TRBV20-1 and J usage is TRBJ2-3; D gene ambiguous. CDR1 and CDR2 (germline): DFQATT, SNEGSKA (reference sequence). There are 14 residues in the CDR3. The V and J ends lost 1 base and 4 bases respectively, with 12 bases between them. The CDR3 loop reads CSARGMWVADTQYF. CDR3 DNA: TGCAGTGCTAGAGGGATGTGGGTGGCAGATACGCAGTATTTT.

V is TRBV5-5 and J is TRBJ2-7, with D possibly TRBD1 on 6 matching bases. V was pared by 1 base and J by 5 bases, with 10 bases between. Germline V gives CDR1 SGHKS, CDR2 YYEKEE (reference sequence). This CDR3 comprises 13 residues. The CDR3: CASSLMGDNEQYF. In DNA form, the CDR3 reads TGTGCCAGCAGCTTGATGGGGGACAACGAGCAGTACTTC.

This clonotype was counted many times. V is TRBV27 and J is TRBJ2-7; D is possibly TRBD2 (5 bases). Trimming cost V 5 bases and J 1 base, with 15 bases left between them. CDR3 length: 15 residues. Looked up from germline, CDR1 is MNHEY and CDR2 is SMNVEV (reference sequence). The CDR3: CASSRVDSRSYEQYF. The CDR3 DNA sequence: TGTGCCAGCAGTCGTGTGGACTCTCGTTCCTACGAGCAGTACTTC.